These 9 T cell receptor beta chains originate from one sample sequenced in a study of blood T cell repertoires in COVID-19. Clones were sequenced by immunoSEQ multiplex PCR, and TCRdb holds only the in-frame ones, with some missing. The sample has about 150,000 clones; around 80% are singletons. Sequences were obtained from peripheral blood. These receptors originate from a man between 60 and 75 years old with acute or convalescent COVID-19.

This sequence joins TRBV10-3 and TRBJ2-2, with unresolved D. Germline CDR1 ENHRY, CDR2 SYGVKD. Trimming pared 3 bases from V and 1 base from J, leaving 3 bases between. This CDR3 region has 13 residues. CDR3 DNA sequence: TGTGCCATCAGTGACGTGAACACCGGGGAGCTGTTTTTT. This sequence encodes CAISDVNTGELFF.

The V call is TRBV6-1, the J call TRBJ1-5; 7 nucleotides line up with TRBD1. Per germline, CDR1 MNHNS and CDR2 SASEGT. The CDR3 contains 16 residues. V lost 0 bases and J lost 4; bases outside the gene matches: 6. CDR3 in amino acids: CASSEARGRINQPQHF. The CDR3 DNA is TGTGCCAGCAGTGAAGCTAGGGGGCGAATTAATCAGCCCCAGCATTTT.

The chain recombines TRBV9 with TRBJ1-4, with D hard to call. This CDR3 has 15 amino acids. Germline V gene sequence: CDR1 SGDLS, CDR2 YYNGEE. V was shortened by 0 bases and J by 10 bases, with 16 bases between the two germline ends. The CDR3 region is CASSVGEAGRGKLFF. The CDR3 DNA reads TGTGCCAGCAGCGTAGGGGAGGCCGGTCGGGGAAAACTGTTTTTT.

The table lists this clone with a few counts. The V gene is TRBV4-3, the J gene TRBJ2-1; the match to TRBD1 covers 7 bases. Looked up from germline, CDR1 is LGHNA and CDR2 is YSLEER. This CDR3 is built from 17 residues. After removal of 0 bases from V and 6 bases from J, the junction contained 11 bases not matched to a gene. CDR3 bases: TGCGCCAGCAGCCAAGAGGTCACCCACAGGGGTTTCAATGAGCAGTTCTTC. Its protein is CASSQEVTHRGFNEQFF.

The V and J genes are TRBV2 and TRBJ2-1; 9 nucleotides agree with TRBD2. The V and J ends lost 7 bases and 13 bases, in that order; junction bases with no gene match: 8. The CDR3 contains 12 residues. Germline CDR1 reads SNHLY; CDR2 reads FYNNEI. The CDR3 sequence: CASKVTSGHQFF. CDR3 bases: TGTGCCAGCAAAGTGACTAGCGGACACCAGTTCTTC.

The chain is built from TRBV19 and TRBJ2-2; D perhaps matches TRBD2 (5 bases). This CDR3 contains 15 residues. Trimming removed 6 bases from V and 6 bases from J, with 17 bases in between. CDR1 LNHDA and CDR2 SQIVND come from the germline V gene (reference sequence). The CDR3 reads CASRGRTRFPGELFF. CDR3 in DNA: TGTGCCAGTAGGGGCCGTACTAGGTTCCCCGGGGAGCTGTTTTTT.

V gene TRBV7-2 combines with J gene TRBJ1-6, with 7 bases matching TRBD1. The length of the CDR3 is 15 residues. Trimming removed 4 bases from V and 9 bases from J; junction bases left unmatched: 9. CDR1 is SGHTA, CDR2 FQGNSA, per germline. CDR3 sequence (DNA): TGTGCCAGCAGCTCCAGACAGGGAGAAACTTCACCCCTCCACTTT. Translation gives CASSSRQGETSPLHF.

This clone was recorded once. The chain joins TRBV6-5 to TRBJ2-4, with D perhaps TRBD2 (5 bases). This CDR3 comprises 14 residues. Trimming shortened V by 6 bases and J by 8 bases, and 17 bases separated the two germline ends. Germline V gene sequence: CDR1 MNHEY, CDR2 SVGAGI. The CDR3 reads CASSPREGNDIQYF. The CDR3 DNA is TGTGCCAGCAGCCCCCGTGAGGGAAACGACATTCAGTACTTC.

This clone was detected a few times. V is TRBV7-2 and J is TRBJ2-7; maybe TRBD1 (5 bases). CDR1 is SGHTA and CDR2 is FQGNSA in the germline V gene. V lost 6 bases and J lost 1, with 19 bases in between. The CDR3 runs 16 residues. CDR3 loop: CASSPSGARRSYEQYF. The CDR3 DNA reads TGTGCCAGCAGTCCCTCTGGGGCTCGAAGATCCTACGAGCAGTACTTC.